Listed here is a single T cell receptor (beta chain). Antigen specificity is unknown. The table came from immunoSEQ multiplex PCR; TCRdb's copy has only in-frame clones and leaves some out. The sample consists of approximately 4,000 clones, 62% of them appearing once. This entry belongs to a study of T cells in tumors after PD-1 blockade. Study results and limitations: In squamous cell carcinoma, approximately 50% of expanded exhausted clones were novel.

The germline CDR1 and CDR2 sequences are LNHDA and SQIVND (reference sequence). The CDR3 spans 13 residues. Deletions cut 5 bases from V and 2 bases from J, with 8 bases between. Input was about 550 ng to 6,004 ng of genomic DNA from tumor or blood. The chain employs TRBV19 and TRBJ2-3; D is perhaps TRBD1 (5 bases). The clonotype comes from a human donor with cutaneous squamous cell carcinoma. Source: tumor tissue, taken after anti-PD-1 treatment. In DNA, the CDR3 is TGTGCCAGTAGTGACAGACCCACAGATACGCAGTATTTT. Its protein is CASSDRPTDTQYF.